Below are 22 T cell receptor beta chains sequenced from a single sample in a study of CD8+CD57+ T cells in acquired aplastic anemia. TCR beta VDJ combinations and CDR3 sequences were profiled from genomic DNA. Via MiXCR, TCRdb re-called the reads, giving one row per CDR3 protein. The data show roughly 220,000 distinct CDR3 sequences, approximately 60% seen once. Whoever was chosen for sequencing had shown CD8+CD57+ cell expansion by flow cytometry. Sequenced sample: sorted CD4+, CD8+, or CD8+CD57+ T cells (not recorded which) from PBMCs. The receptors shown here come from a human donor with aplastic anemia.

V and J are TRBV2 and TRBJ1-6; no clear D gene. Germline CDR1 and CDR2: SNHLY and FYNNEI. Trimming left V 8 bases short and J 6 bases short, with 14 bases between. The CDR3 covers 14 residues. CDR3 in amino acids: CASSLDSLNSPLHF. The CDR3, as DNA: TGTGCCAGCTCCCTAGATTCGCTTAATTCACCCCTCCACTTT.

J is TRBJ1-1 and V is TRBV9; no definite D call. The germline V gene has CDR1 SGDLS and CDR2 YYNGEE. Deletions cut 0 bases from V and 3 bases from J, with 3 bases between. This CDR3 comprises 12 residues. The CDR3 DNA is TGTGCCAGCAGCGTAGCGGACACTGAAGCTTTCTTT. Its translation is CASSVADTEAFF. Variable domain in full (rest from reference TRBV9 and TRBJ1-1): DSGVTQTPKHLITATGQRVTLRCSPRSGDLSVYWYQQSLDQGLQFLIQYYNGEERAKGNILERFSAQQFPDLHSELNLSSLELGDSALYFCASSVADTEAFFGQGTRLTVV.

The chain is built from TRBV10-3 and TRBJ2-3, with D unresolved. This CDR3 is 12 amino acids long. V lost 0 bases, J lost 6 bases, and 4 bases lay in between. Germline values: CDR1 ENHRY, CDR2 SYGVKD. In nucleotides, the CDR3 is TGTGCCATCAGTGAGTCAGGCGATACGCAGTATTTT. Residues: CAISESGDTQYF.

In this sample, this clonotype turned up a few times. The V gene is TRBV24-1, the J gene TRBJ2-7; TRBD2 matches at 11 bases. The CDR3 extends over 15 amino acids. The V gene end was trimmed by 4 bases and the J gene end by 4 bases; junction bases not matched to a gene: 5. Germline CDR1 is KGHDR and CDR2 is SFDVKD. The CDR3 DNA reads TGTGCCACCAGTGAAACAACTAGCGGGAGTTACGAGCAGTACTTC. Its translation is CATSETTSGSYEQYF.

This clonotype occurred a few times. V gene TRBV20-1 combines with J gene TRBJ1-6; no reliable D call. With 3 bases removed from V and 7 bases from J, the gap between germline ends came to 10 bases. Germline V gives CDR1 DFQATT, CDR2 SNEGSKA (reference sequence). This CDR3 region has 13 residues. CDR3: CSASDRVNSPLHF. CDR3 DNA sequence: TGCAGTGCTAGTGATAGGGTAAATTCACCCCTCCACTTT.

There are many counts of this clonotype. This chain joins TRBV12-3 or TRBV12-4 and TRBJ2-2; D is unclear. The CDR3 has 15 residues. Trimming removed 3 bases at V and 0 bases at J, with 8 bases between. CDR3 sequence: CASSFRVANTGELFF. The CDR3 nucleotides read TGTGCCAGCAGTTTTAGGGTTGCGAACACCGGGGAGCTGTTTTTT.

This clonotype was seen more than once but under ten times. The chain is built from TRBV5-1 and TRBJ1-1, with 7 positions matching TRBD1. V shed 2 bases, J shed 7 bases, and the junction held 11 bases outside the gene matches. The CDR3 loop spans 15 amino acids. Per germline, CDR1 SGHRS and CDR2 YFSETQ. The CDR3: CASSLQGTREFEAFF. The CDR3, as DNA: TGCGCCAGCAGCTTACAGGGGACTCGCGAATTTGAAGCTTTCTTT.

This chain joins TRBV2 and TRBJ2-1; D could derive from TRBD1 or TRBD2 (5 bases each). The CDR3 contains 14 residues. Per the germline V gene, CDR1 is SNHLY and CDR2 is FYNNEI. Trimming removed 5 bases from V and 2 bases from J, with 10 bases in between. The CDR3 is CASSSRDPYNEQFF. The DNA of the CDR3 is TGTGCCAGCAGTTCGAGGGACCCCTACAATGAGCAGTTCTTC.

The V gene is TRBV7-2, the J gene TRBJ2-5, with 7 bases that match TRBD2. Germline V gives CDR1 SGHTA, CDR2 FQGNSA. The ends lost 3 bases at V and 5 bases at J; junction bases unmatched: 6. This CDR3 comprises 14 residues. The DNA for the CDR3 is TGTGCCAGCAGCTTCAGAGCGGGGTACGAGACCCAGTACTTC. This sequence encodes CASSFRAGYETQYF.

V usage is TRBV2 and J usage is TRBJ2-7, with 7 positions matching TRBD1. Germline trimming cut 6 bases from V and 7 bases from J; bases unmatched to any gene: 12. CDR1 is SNHLY and CDR2 is FYNNEI in the germline V gene. CDR3 length: 14 residues. Written as DNA, the CDR3 is TGTGCCAGCAGATCGAGACAGGGTTTATTTGAGCAGTACTTC. Protein product: CASRSRQGLFEQYF. The full variable domain, with the rest looked up from reference TRBV2 and TRBJ2-7, is EPEVTQTPSHQVTQMGQEVILRCVPISNHLYFYWYRQILGQKVEFLVSFYNNEISEKSEIFDDQFSVERPDGSNFTLKIRSTKLEDSAMYFCASRSRQGLFEQYFGPGTRLTVT.

Note on this clonotype: Sequence at one end of the junction differs from germline and may be a read error. The chain combines TRBV2 with TRBJ1-2; D perhaps matches TRBD1 (6 bases). Germline CDR1 is SNHLY and CDR2 is FYNNEI. There are 11 residues in the CDR3. The CDR3 loop is CASSDVTGSPF. The CDR3 DNA sequence: TGTGCCAGCAGTGACGTGACAGGTTCCCCCTTC.

The chain employs TRBV29-1 and TRBJ2-4; D is unresolved. V gave up 4 bases and J gave up 8 bases, with 3 bases separating them. The length of the CDR3 is 9 residues. CDR1 and CDR2 (germline): SQVTM, ANQGSEA. The CDR3 reads CSVVDIQYF. As DNA, the CDR3 is TGCAGCGTTGTAGACATTCAGTACTTC.

The rearrangement uses TRBV7-2 and TRBJ1-1; possible D gene TRBD1, 5 bases. Trimming shortened V by 1 base and J by 5 bases, and 11 bases separated the two germline ends. Germline V gene data show CDR1 as SGHTA and CDR2 as FQGNSA. The CDR3 loop spans 14 amino acids. The CDR3 region is CASSLDTGGTEAFF. The CDR3 DNA reads TGTGCCAGCAGCTTAGATACAGGCGGGACTGAAGCTTTCTTT.

This clonotype was picked up one time. One end of the junction is discordant with germline, which a read error may explain. In nucleotides, the CDR3 is TGTGCCAGCAGCTTGGTTGACAGCGACTATGGCTGCACCTTC. This translates into CASSLVDSDYGCTF. The rearrangement joins TRBV7-3 to TRBJ1-2, with a tentative D call TRBD1 (5 bases). The CDR3 runs 14 residues. Per germline, CDR1 SGHTA and CDR2 FQGTGA.

CDR3 sequence reads: CASSLPGPNSGNTIYF. The CDR3 DNA is TGCGCCAGCAGCTTGCCGGGACCCAACTCTGGAAACACCATATATTTT. J is TRBJ1-3 and V is TRBV5-1, with D tentatively TRBD1 (5 bases). Looked up from germline, CDR1 is SGHRS and CDR2 is YFSETQ. Trimming removed 1 base at V and 0 bases at J, with 11 bases between. CDR3 size: 16 residues.

This chain uses TRBV2 with TRBJ1-1; TRBD1 aligns across 8 bases. CDR1 and CDR2 (germline): SNHLY, FYNNEI. The CDR3 runs 14 residues. The J segment lost 9 bases and the V segment lost 1 base, leaving 7 bases of the junction unmatched. The CDR3 loop reads CASSEVGDRQKAFF. In DNA, the CDR3 is TGTGCCAGCAGTGAAGTTGGGGACAGGCAGAAAGCTTTCTTT.

For the CDR3, the DNA is TGCAGTGCTAGAGACCCGGGGACAAGGTTCTCACAGGGTACTGAAGCTTTCTTT. Translating it yields CSARDPGTRFSQGTEAFF. The chain links TRBV20-1 to TRBJ1-1; D is possibly TRBD1 (6 bases). This CDR3 spans 18 amino acids. From germline, CDR1 is DFQATT and CDR2 SNEGSKA (reference sequence). Trimming stripped 0 bases from V and 5 bases from J, with 25 bases between.

This clonotype was counted a few times. J is TRBJ2-1 and V is TRBV12-3 or TRBV12-4; possible D gene TRBD2, 5 bases. The germline V and J ends were trimmed by 6 bases and 0 bases, with 15 bases remaining between them. CDR3 length: 16 amino acids. The CDR3 loop reads CASRRSDSSSYNEQFF. The DNA for the CDR3 is TGTGCCAGCAGACGTAGCGATTCTAGCTCCTACAATGAGCAGTTCTTC.

This clonotype was detected only once. The chain combines TRBV5-6 with TRBJ2-5; 9 nucleotides align to TRBD1. The germline CDR1 and CDR2 sequences are SGHDT and YYEEEE. The V segment lost 4 bases and the J segment 5 bases; nucleotides outside the gene matches: 9. This CDR3 has 15 amino acids. CDR3 sequence: CASSPTDRGRETQYF. DNA for the CDR3: TGTGCCAGCAGCCCCACGGACAGGGGAAGGGAGACCCAGTACTTC. The full variable domain, in which reference TRBV5-6 and TRBJ2-5 provide the parts outside the CDR3, is DAGVTQSPTHLIKTRGQQVTLRCSPKSGHDTVSWYQQALGQGPQFIFQYYEEEERQRGNFPDRFSGHQFPNYSSELNVNALLLGDSALYLCASSPTDRGRETQYFGPGTRLLVL.

This clonotype has more than one count but fewer than ten. This chain uses TRBV7-2 with TRBJ2-5; maybe TRBD1 (5 bases). The CDR3 sequence is 15 residues long. Trimming cost V 5 bases and J 5 bases, with 18 bases left between them. Looked up from germline, CDR1 is SGHTA and CDR2 is FQGNSA. The CDR3 spells CASSQTFGRVETQYF. The CDR3 nucleotides are TGTGCCAGCAGCCAGACATTCGGCAGGGTGGAGACCCAGTACTTC.

The V and J genes are TRBV29-1 and TRBJ1-2; TRBD1 agrees at 12 bases. Germline assignment: CDR1 SQVTM and CDR2 ANQGSEA. This CDR3 is 14 amino acids long. With V trimmed by 7 bases and J by 0 bases, 3 bases remained unmatched. The DNA for the CDR3 is TGCAGCGCGGGACAGGGGGCCGCTAACTATGGCTACACCTTC. Protein product: CSAGQGAANYGYTF.

This chain joins TRBV2 and TRBJ1-5; D is possibly TRBD1 (5 bases). Germline V lookup: CDR1 SNHLY, CDR2 FYNNEI. This CDR3 contains 17 residues. V was clipped by 2 bases and J by 6 bases, with 20 bases between them. CDR3 amino acids: CASSEWGSGGGRQPQHF. Written as DNA, the CDR3 is TGTGCCAGCAGTGAATGGGGCAGCGGGGGTGGTCGTCAGCCCCAGCATTTT. Based on the CDR3 plus reference TRBV2 and TRBJ1-5, the full variable domain is EPEVTQTPSHQVTQMGQEVILRCVPISNHLYFYWYRQILGQKVEFLVSFYNNEISEKSEIFDDQFSVERPDGSNFTLKIRSTKLEDSAMYFCASSEWGSGGGRQPQHFGDGTRLSIL.